The T cell receptor beta chain under discussion was sequenced for a study of blood T cell repertoires in COVID-19. Overall study context: Samples of COVID-19 (acute and convalescent) were obtained from the United States, Italy and Spain.

Method: immunoSEQ multiplex PCR; TCRdb's copy keeps in-frame clones and lacks some. The sample includes about 190,000 clones, under 80% seen only once; the top ten take about 13%. Germline CDR1 is SGHNT and CDR2 is YYREEE (reference sequence). The CDR3 contains 15 residues. Trimming removed 4 bases from V and 8 bases from J; junction bases left unmatched: 7. This clone was seen more than once but under ten times. The sequenced sample was peripheral blood. The receptor's source is a man aged 50-59 years who had recovered from COVID-19. The rearrangement links TRBV5-4 to TRBJ2-1; 12 bases agree with TRBD2. CDR3 residues: CASSLGLAGFDEQFF. CDR3 coding DNA: TGTGCCAGCAGCCTCGGACTAGCGGGATTCGATGAGCAGTTCTTC.